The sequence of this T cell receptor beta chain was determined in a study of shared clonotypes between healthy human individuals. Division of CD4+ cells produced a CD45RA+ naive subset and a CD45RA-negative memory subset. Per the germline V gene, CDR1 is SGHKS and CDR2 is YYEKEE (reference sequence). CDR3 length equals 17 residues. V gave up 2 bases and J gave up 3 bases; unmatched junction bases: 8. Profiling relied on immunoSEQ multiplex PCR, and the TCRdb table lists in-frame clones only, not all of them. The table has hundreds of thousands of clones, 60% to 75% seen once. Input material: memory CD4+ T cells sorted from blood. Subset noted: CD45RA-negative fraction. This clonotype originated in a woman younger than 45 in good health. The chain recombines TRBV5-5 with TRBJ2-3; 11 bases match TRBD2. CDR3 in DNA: TGTGCCAGCAGCTTTTTAGCGGGAGGGCCGGGTACAGATACGCAGTATTTT. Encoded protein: CASSFLAGGPGTDTQYF.